This TCR beta chain came from a study of blood T cells in healthy people across ages. Study-wide findings and caveats: Long-lived donors carried more naive CD4+ cells and greater diversity than aged donors.

Using a J-beta primer mix together with a sample-barcoded 5' primer, a second PCR was run for roughly 7 to 11 cycles. Using its own MiXCR run on the 5' RACE reads, TCRdb lists one record per CDR3 protein. The table includes approximately 730,000 distinct CDR3 sequences, approximately 53% detected once. As regards this clonotype: Its antigen remains unknown.

The CDR3 loop spans 13 amino acids. CDR1 and CDR2 (germline): SGHAT, FQDESV (reference sequence). With 4 bases removed from V and 4 bases from J, the gap between germline ends came to 9 bases. What was sequenced was blood. The rearrangement links TRBV11-1 to TRBJ2-3, with D uncertain. This clonotype originated in a man aged 80 or over in good health. CDR3 nucleotide sequence: TGTGCCAGCAGCTACCGACGAGCAGATACGCAGTATTTT. It is translated as CASSYRRADTQYF.